The clone carrying this T cell receptor (beta chain) has just one count. Antigen: not known. The sample comes from a study of shared clonotypes between healthy human individuals. Study-level information: Plates per donor: three CD4 naive, three CD4 memory, two CD8 naive, one CD8 memory.

Naive CD8 cells comprised CD45RO-negative, CCR7-positively selected cells, excluding terminally differentiated effector memory CD45RA+ cells. Participating donors were healthy, HIV-negative adults free of recent acute infections or vaccinations. This table comes from immunoSEQ multiplex PCR, and its TCRdb copy is limited to in-frame clones, with some not included. The repertoire includes about 2.1 million clones, more than 85% of them detected once, and approximately 1.7% sits in the top ten. Germline V gene sequence: CDR1 SGHTA, CDR2 FQGNSA. Between the trimmed V and J ends, which lost 1 base and 4 bases, there was a span of 10 bases. The CDR3 runs to 14 residues. Study results and limitations: Donors were few, which limited the genetic and exposure-history diversity represented.

This TCR derives from a man younger than 35 in good health. Some clones in this sample may be carry-over from other donors' samples. The V call is TRBV7-2, the J call TRBJ1-1; weak D call: TRBD1 (5 bases). Sequenced material: naive CD8+ T cells from PBMCs. The CDR3 protein is CASSLGPQGTEAFF. The CDR3 region has the DNA TGTGCCAGCAGCTTAGGCCCGCAGGGCACTGAAGCTTTCTTT.